This T cell receptor beta chain comes out of a study of monozygotic twins with inflammatory bowel disease. Following a re-call of the 5' RACE reads, TCRdb has one entry per CDR3 protein and lacks DNA. The table lists just over 300,000 distinct CDR3 sequences. Germline V gives CDR1 MNHEY, CDR2 SVGAGI. CDR3 length equals 13 residues. V gene TRBV6-5 combines with J gene TRBJ1-4; TCRdb lists TRBD1, though no DNA is available to test this call. The specimen was blood. The clonotype comes from a human donor with ulcerative colitis or Crohn's disease, or a healthy co-twin of an affected twin (not recorded which). The CDR3 loop is CASRAGVNEKLFF.